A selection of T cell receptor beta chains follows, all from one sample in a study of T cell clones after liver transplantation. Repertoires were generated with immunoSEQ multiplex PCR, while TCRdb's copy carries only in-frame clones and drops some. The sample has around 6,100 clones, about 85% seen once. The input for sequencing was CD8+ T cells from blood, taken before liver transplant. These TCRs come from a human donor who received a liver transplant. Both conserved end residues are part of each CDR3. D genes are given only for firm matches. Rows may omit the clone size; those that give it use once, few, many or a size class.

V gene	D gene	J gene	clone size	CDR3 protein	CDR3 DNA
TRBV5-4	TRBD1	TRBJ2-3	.	CASSQERQGTDTQYF	TGTGCCAGCAGCCAAGAGCGACAGGGAACAGATACGCAGTATTTT
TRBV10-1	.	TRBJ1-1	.	CASSEGLEPQDF	TGCGCCAGCAGTGAGGGCCTCGAGCCGCAAGACTTT
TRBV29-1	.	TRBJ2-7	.	CSVEIADYEQYF	TGCAGCGTTGAAATAGCGGACTACGAGCAGTACTTC
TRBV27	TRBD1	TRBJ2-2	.	CASSPMQGVNTGELFF	TGTGCCAGCAGTCCAATGCAGGGGGTGAACACCGGGGAGCTGTTTTTT
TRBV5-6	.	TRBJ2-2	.	CASTRLGYTGELFF	TGTGCCAGCACACGCCTCGGATACACCGGGGAGCTGTTTTTT
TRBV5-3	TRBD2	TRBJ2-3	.	CASHRSGRGAPSPDTQYF	TGTGCCAGTCACCGCTCGGGGCGGGGGGCGCCCTCTCCAGATACGCAGTATTTT
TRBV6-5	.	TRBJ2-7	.	CASSYGQGGEQYF	TGTGCCAGCAGTTACGGGCAGGGAGGCGAGCAGTACTTC
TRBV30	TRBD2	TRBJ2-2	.	CAWSGEGPPQTGELFF	TGTGCCTGGAGTGGGGAGGGGCCTCCGCAAACCGGGGAGCTGTTTTTT
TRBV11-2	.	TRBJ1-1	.	CASSLESGLPEAFF	TGTGCCAGCAGCTTAGAAAGTGGTCTACCTGAAGCTTTCTTT
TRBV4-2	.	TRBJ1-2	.	CASSQEPGQSYGYTF	TGTGCCAGCAGCCAAGAACCCGGACAGAGCTATGGCTACACCTTC
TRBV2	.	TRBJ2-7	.	CASSFFSGTSYEQYF	TGTGCCAGCAGCTTTTTTAGCGGAACCTCCTACGAGCAGTACTTC
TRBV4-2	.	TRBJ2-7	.	CASSQVFGGAALNEQYF	TGTGCCAGCAGCCAAGTATTTGGGGGAGCGGCGCTAAACGAGCAGTACTTC
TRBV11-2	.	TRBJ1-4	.	CASSLDVGSELFF	TGTGCCAGCAGCTTAGACGTGGGAAGTGAACTGTTTTTT
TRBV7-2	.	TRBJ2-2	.	CASIDPLVRRSPGELFF	TGTGCCAGCATCGACCCCCTCGTCCGACGGTCGCCCGGGGAGCTGTTTTTT
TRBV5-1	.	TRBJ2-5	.	CASSFQGGVGIQETQYF	TGCGCCAGCAGCTTTCAGGGTGGGGTCGGTATCCAAGAGACCCAGTACTTC
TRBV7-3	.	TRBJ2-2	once	CASSFSGPNTGELFF	TGTGCCAGCAGCTTCAGCGGGCCGAACACCGGGGAGCTGTTTTTT
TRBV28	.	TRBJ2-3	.	CASSLAVITDTQYF	TGTGCCAGCAGTTTAGCGGTAATCACAGATACGCAGTATTTT
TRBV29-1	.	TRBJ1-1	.	CSVEEGTPTEAFF	TGCAGCGTTGAAGAGGGGACCCCAACTGAAGCTTTCTTT
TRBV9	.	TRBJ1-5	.	CASSEQGHQPQHF	TGTGCCAGCAGCGAGCAGGGTCATCAGCCCCAGCATTTT
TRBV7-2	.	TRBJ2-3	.	CASSLELQLNTDTQYF	TGTGCCAGCAGCTTAGAACTACAACTCAACACAGATACGCAGTATTTT
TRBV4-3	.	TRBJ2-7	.	CASSHNRGGEQYF	TGCGCCAGCAGCCACAATAGGGGAGGCGAGCAGTACTTC
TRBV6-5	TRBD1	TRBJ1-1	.	CASRYRGGTEAFF	TGTGCCAGCAGGTACAGGGGTGGGACTGAAGCTTTCTTT
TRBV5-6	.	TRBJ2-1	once	CASDTSGNEQFF	TGTGCCAGTGACACTTCGGGCAATGAGCAGTTCTTC
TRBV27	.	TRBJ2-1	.	CASSFLHNEQFF	TGTGCCAGCAGTTTCTTACACAATGAGCAGTTCTTC
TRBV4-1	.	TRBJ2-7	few	CASSHERGKTYEQYF	TGTGCCAGCAGCCATGAGAGAGGAAAGACCTACGAGCAGTACTTC
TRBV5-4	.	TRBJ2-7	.	CASSSGHPGGEQYF	TGTGCCAGCAGCTCCGGACATCCCGGGGGCGAGCAGTACTTC
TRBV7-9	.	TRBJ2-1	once	CASSPWDSSGEQFF	TGTGCCAGCAGCCCATGGGACTCAAGTGGTGAGCAGTTCTTC
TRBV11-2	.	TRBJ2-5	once	CASSFPGGGGQETQYF	TGTGCCAGCAGCTTCCCAGGGGGAGGGGGCCAAGAGACCCAGTACTTC
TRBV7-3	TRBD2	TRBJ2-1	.	CASSPLAGGWNEQFF	TGTGCCAGCAGCCCCCTAGCGGGGGGGTGGAATGAGCAGTTCTTC
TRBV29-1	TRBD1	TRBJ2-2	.	CSVDDRVSNTGELFF	TGCAGCGTTGATGACAGGGTATCTAACACCGGGGAGCTGTTTTTT
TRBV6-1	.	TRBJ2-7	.	CASSGGAGYEQYF	TGTGCCAGCAGTGGGGGGGCCGGTTACGAGCAGTACTTC
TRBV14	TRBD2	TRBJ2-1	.	CASSQGPSGSSYNEQFF	TGTGCCAGCAGCCAGGGCCCTAGCGGGAGCTCCTACAATGAGCAGTTCTTC
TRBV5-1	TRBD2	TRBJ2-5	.	CASSPGLAGSETQYF	TGCGCCAGCAGCCCGGGACTAGCGGGGTCAGAGACCCAGTACTTC
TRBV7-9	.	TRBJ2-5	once	CASSGDLLKTQYF	TGTGCCAGCAGCGGGGATTTGTTAAAGACCCAGTACTTC
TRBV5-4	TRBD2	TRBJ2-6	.	CASSAPGGSGANVLTF	TGTGCCAGCAGCGCGCCGGGGGGCTCTGGGGCCAACGTCCTGACTTTC
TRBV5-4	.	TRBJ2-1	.	CASSLLSDEQFF	TGTGCCAGCAGCCTTCTAAGCGATGAGCAGTTCTTC
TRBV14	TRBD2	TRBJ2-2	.	CASSQEPAGGPAGELFF	TGTGCCAGCAGCCAAGAACCAGCGGGAGGGCCCGCCGGGGAGCTGTTTTTT